Below, 32 T cell receptor beta chains from the same sample are listed, as sequenced in a study of cytomegalovirus exposure and HLA in healthy donors. Primers: 60 Vbeta forward and 13 Jbeta reverse. Data came from immunoSEQ multiplex PCR; TCRdb stores just in-frame clones and leaves some out. The data hold around 140,000 clones, with about 80% observed a single time. Material for sequencing was PBMCs. All receptors come from a man aged 35-49 years in good health and CMV-seronegative.

This clone has just a few counts. The rearrangement links TRBV19 to TRBJ2-4; 9 nucleotides align to TRBD2. V gave up 9 bases and J gave up 0 bases; unmatched junction bases: 21. This CDR3 is 20 amino acids long. CDR1 is LNHDA, CDR2 SQIVND, per germline (reference sequence). The DNA of the CDR3 is TGTGCCAGCAGAGCCTTACTAGCGGGCCTCCCAAGGGTAGCCAAAAACATTCAGTACTTC. It is translated as CASRALLAGLPRVAKNIQYF.

The V and J genes are TRBV10-3 and TRBJ2-7; 7 bases line up with TRBD1. V was pared by 6 bases and J by 6 bases, with 5 bases of the junction left unmatched. There are 12 residues in the CDR3. Per germline, CDR1 ENHRY and CDR2 SYGVKD. The chain's CDR3 is CAIRMTGSEQYF. CDR3 nucleotide sequence: TGTGCCATCAGAATGACAGGGTCCGAGCAGTACTTC.

The chain is built from TRBV28 and TRBJ1-1; D might be TRBD1 (5 bases). The V and J ends lost 5 bases and 8 bases respectively, with 18 bases between them. Looked up from germline, CDR1 is MDHEN and CDR2 is SYDVKM. This CDR3 has 14 amino acids. DNA of the CDR3: TGTGCCAGCAGTCCTCCGGGGGATATAATCGAAGCTTTCTTT. It specifies CASSPPGDIIEAFF.

About this clone: One end of the junction varies from germline; a read error may be responsible. The chain uses TRBV7-9 and TRBJ2-7; 15 nucleotides match TRBD2. CDR1 is SEHNR and CDR2 is FQNEAQ in the germline V gene (reference sequence). This CDR3 is built from 19 residues. The CDR3, as DNA: TGTTCCAGCAGCTCGTTTGACGGGACTAGCGGGAGGCAAGCCTACGAGCAGTACTTC. Its protein product is CSSSSFDGTSGRQAYEQYF.

The chain combines TRBV27 with TRBJ2-7, with 13 bases aligning to TRBD2. The CDR3 consists of 15 residues. V lost 2 bases to trimming and J lost 6 bases; unmatched junction nucleotides: 4. Germline assignment: CDR1 MNHEY and CDR2 SMNVEV (reference sequence). The CDR3 DNA is TGTGCCAGCAGTTTAAGGGGACTAGCGGGATTCGAGCAGTACTTC. Translating it yields CASSLRGLAGFEQYF.

J is TRBJ2-2 and V is TRBV5-1; no firm D call. Germline assignment: CDR1 SGHRS and CDR2 YFSETQ. V was trimmed by 6 bases and J by 7 bases, leaving 10 bases between them. The CDR3 spans 12 residues. The chain's CDR3 is CASIAISGELFF. The CDR3 DNA is TGCGCCAGCATAGCAATCAGCGGGGAGCTGTTTTTT.

The rearrangement uses TRBV7-9 and TRBJ2-5, with a possible D match to TRBD1 (6 bases). The ends were cut back, 2 bases at V and 3 bases at J, with 10 bases in the middle. CDR1 SEHNR and CDR2 FQNEAQ come from the germline V gene (reference sequence). The CDR3 runs to 14 residues. The CDR3 loop reads CASSLKQGEETQYF. In DNA, the CDR3 is TGTGCCAGCAGCTTAAAACAGGGTGAAGAGACCCAGTACTTC.

The chain links TRBV11-1 to TRBJ2-5; D is possibly TRBD2 (6 bases). The closer fit of TRBJ2-7 to the DNA end suggests the J call may be wrong. From germline, CDR1 is SGHAT and CDR2 FQDESV (reference sequence). The CDR3 has 15 residues. The CDR3 DNA reads TGTGCCAGCAGCTGGGGAGGAGGGGCCAACTACGAGCAGTACTTC. It yields the protein CASSWGGGANYEQYF.

The chain is built from TRBV28 and TRBJ2-7, with D unclear. Germline CDR1 MDHEN, CDR2 SYDVKM. Trimming removed 5 bases from V and 5 bases from J, with 7 bases in between. This CDR3 comprises 11 residues. CDR3 nucleotide sequence: TGTGCCAGCAGTACTTTCAACGAGCAGTACTTC. Its protein product is CASSTFNEQYF.

In this sample, this clone turned up a few times. This chain links TRBV11-2 with TRBJ2-7; the match to TRBD2 covers 14 bases. Looked up from germline, CDR1 is SGHAT and CDR2 is FQNNGV. The CDR3 extends over 15 amino acids. Trimming at V came to 3 bases and at J to 2 bases, leaving 0 bases not matched to a gene. CDR3 protein: CASSLTSGGAYEQYF. Here the CDR3 DNA reads TGTGCCAGCAGCTTGACTAGCGGGGGGGCCTACGAGCAGTACTTC.

This clone was observed a handful of times. The chain links TRBV11-2 to TRBJ1-2, with 7 bases aligning to TRBD1. Germline V lookup: CDR1 SGHAT, CDR2 FQNNGV. The V gene end was trimmed by 5 bases and the J gene end by 5 bases; junction bases not matched to a gene: 11. There are 15 residues in the CDR3. The chain's CDR3 is CASSETLTGPYGYTF. CDR3 nucleotide sequence: TGTGCCAGCAGCGAAACCTTGACAGGGCCTTATGGCTACACCTTC.

The chain combines TRBV5-1 with TRBJ2-7; TRBD1 might be the D (5 bases). The V end lost 1 base, the J end lost 6 bases, and 14 bases lay between the germline ends. In germline, CDR1 is SGHRS, CDR2 YFSETQ. The CDR3 totals 14 residues. The CDR3 DNA reads TGCGCCAGCAGCTTGAGGCAGGGTATTGGCGAGCAGTACTTC. This codes for CASSLRQGIGEQYF.

The table lists this clone with a few counts. V gene TRBV2 combines with J gene TRBJ2-7, with D maybe TRBD1 (6 bases). The V end lost 3 bases, the J end lost 2 bases, and 11 bases lay between the germline ends. This CDR3 is 14 amino acids long. Germline V gene sequence: CDR1 SNHLY, CDR2 FYNNEI. The CDR3 bases are TGTGCCAGCAGTGACCGACAGGTCCCCTACGAGCAGTACTTC. Translating gives CASSDRQVPYEQYF.

The V call is TRBV19, the J call TRBJ1-2; TRBD1 might be the D (6 bases). Germline CDR1 and CDR2: LNHDA and SQIVND (reference sequence). The CDR3 has 13 residues. V gave up 5 bases and J gave up 4 bases, with 11 bases separating them. This chain's CDR3 is CASSWDNLYGYTF. CDR3 DNA sequence: TGTGCCAGTAGTTGGGACAACCTCTATGGCTACACCTTC.

The chain combines TRBV5-1 with TRBJ1-1, with TRBD1 identical over 9 bases. V was pared by 4 bases and J by 0 bases, with 13 bases of the junction left unmatched. The CDR3 loop spans 18 amino acids. CDR1 and CDR2 (germline): SGHRS, YFSETQ. CDR3 residues: CASSVRQGDSMMNTEAFF. In DNA, the CDR3 is TGCGCCAGCAGCGTCCGACAGGGGGATTCAATGATGAACACTGAAGCTTTCTTT.

In this sample, this clone turned up once. The V call is TRBV2, the J call TRBJ2-5, with D maybe TRBD1 (5 bases). Germline V gene lookup returns CDR1 SNHLY and CDR2 FYNNEI. The V end lost 6 bases, the J end lost 1 base, and 12 bases lay between the germline ends. This CDR3 has 14 amino acids. CDR3 nucleotide sequence: TGTGCCAGCAGATCGACAGAAAGCCAAGAGACCCAGTACTTC. Its protein is CASRSTESQETQYF.

V gene TRBV28 combines with J gene TRBJ1-2, with 9 positions matching TRBD1. Looked up from germline, CDR1 is MDHEN and CDR2 is SYDVKM. V dropped 6 bases and J dropped 8; count of bases not matched to a gene: 10. The CDR3 loop spans 14 amino acids. The CDR3 region has the DNA TGTGCCAGCAGCTCGGGGACAGGGAGGGAAGGCTACACCTTC. The encoded protein is CASSSGTGREGYTF.

The chain is built from TRBV6-5 and TRBJ2-5, with TRBD2 identical over 11 bases. Unmatched junction bases numbered 7, after V lost 2 bases and J lost 5 bases. The length of the CDR3 is 16 residues. Germline CDR1 and CDR2: MNHEY and SVGAGI. This CDR3 reads CASSYRLAGGWETQYF. DNA for the CDR3: TGTGCCAGCAGTTACCGGCTAGCGGGGGGTTGGGAGACCCAGTACTTC.

The chain carries TRBV30 and TRBJ2-3; 12 bases map to TRBD2. From germline, CDR1 is GTSNPN and CDR2 SVGIG (reference sequence). Trimming removed 0 bases from V and 4 bases from J; junction bases left unmatched: 11. The CDR3 spans 18 residues. The CDR3 nucleotides read TGTGCCTGGAGTGTGACTAGCGGGGGTCGAGGATGGGCAGATACGCAGTATTTT. Encoded protein: CAWSVTSGGRGWADTQYF.

The CDR3 DNA sequence: TGCGCCAGCAGCCCACAGGGGGCGGGTAATTCACCCCTCCACTTT. Its protein is CASSPQGAGNSPLHF. The rearrangement joins TRBV4-3 to TRBJ1-6; 9 positions match TRBD1. Germline CDR1 is LGHNA and CDR2 is YSLEER. The CDR3 is 15 amino acids. Losses at the gene ends were 4 bases for V and 6 bases for J; bases not matched to a gene: 4.

V usage is TRBV19 and J usage is TRBJ2-2; D perhaps matches TRBD2 (5 bases). The germline gives CDR1 LNHDA, CDR2 SQIVND (reference sequence). CDR3 length: 14 residues. Trimming took 7 bases from V and 7 from J, leaving 16 bases between them. This CDR3 is CASTRMEGSGELFF. CDR3 nucleotide sequence: TGTGCCAGTACCCGGATGGAAGGGAGCGGGGAGCTGTTTTTT.

The chain joins TRBV18 to TRBJ2-7; D gene unclear. The CDR3 is 15 amino acids. V lost 2 bases and J lost 6, with 17 bases in between. Looked up from germline, CDR1 is KGHSH and CDR2 is LQKENI. The DNA for the CDR3 is TGTGCCAGCTCACCATTGGAGCGAGAGTTCTCCGAGCAGTACTTC. It translates to CASSPLEREFSEQYF.

V is TRBV7-9 and J is TRBJ2-5; 8 bases agree with TRBD2. The DNA end favors TRBJ2-7, so the J call may be wrong. CDR1 is SEHNR and CDR2 is FQNEAQ in the germline V gene (reference sequence). The CDR3 is made up of 16 amino acids. Here the CDR3 DNA reads TGTGCCAGCAGCTTAATGATTGGCGGGGGGCCCTACGAGCAGTACTTC. Its translation: CASSLMIGGGPYEQYF.

This clone has just a few counts. The chain recombines TRBV7-2 with TRBJ1-5; 11 bases map to TRBD1. The CDR3 is 19 residues long. J lost 1 base, V lost 4 bases, and 12 bases had no gene match. CDR1 and CDR2 (germline): SGHTA, FQGNSA. The CDR3 DNA reads as TGTGCCAGCAGCTCATTACCGGGACAGGGGGGGTCGAGCAATCAGCCCCAGCATTTT. It yields the protein CASSSLPGQGGSSNQPQHF.

The chain employs TRBV10-3 and TRBJ2-7; TRBD1 might be the D (6 bases). Germline values: CDR1 ENHRY, CDR2 SYGVKD. This CDR3 contains 17 residues. V lost 0 bases and J 2 bases, leaving 17 bases between the germline ends. In nucleotides, the CDR3 is TGTGCCATCAGTGAGTCGATCCCCGACAGGCCGACCTACGAGCAGTACTTC. As protein: CAISESIPDRPTYEQYF.

This clone has just one count. This chain connects TRBV20-1 to TRBJ2-7, with D possibly TRBD2 on 6 matching bases. Germline CDR1 reads DFQATT; CDR2 reads SNEGSKA (reference sequence). CDR3 size: 11 residues. The CDR3 region is CSEVRDDEQYF. CDR3 DNA sequence: TGCAGCGAAGTGCGGGACGACGAGCAGTACTTC.

As to this clone: This specimen includes other DNA sequences encoding the same CDR3. V gene TRBV15 combines with J gene TRBJ2-2; TRBD2 aligns across 7 bases. Trimming at V came to 3 bases and at J to 3 bases, leaving 1 base not matched to a gene. This CDR3 comprises 14 residues. The germline V gene encodes CDR1 LNHNV and CDR2 YYDKDF (reference sequence). The CDR3 protein is CATSRGGDTGELFF. Written as DNA, the CDR3 is TGTGCCACCAGCAGGGGGGGGGACACCGGGGAGCTGTTTTTT.

The rearrangement uses TRBV7-2 and TRBJ1-5; D may be TRBD1 (6 bases). Per germline, CDR1 SGHTA and CDR2 FQGNSA. The CDR3 spans 14 residues. The ends were cut back, 5 bases at V and 0 bases at J, with 8 bases in the middle. CDR3 sequence reads: CASSQGLSNQPQHF. Written as DNA, the CDR3 is TGTGCCAGCAGCCAGGGGCTTAGCAATCAGCCCCAGCATTTT. The variable domain in full, with the rest retrieved from reference TRBV7-2 and TRBJ1-5, is GAGVSQSPSNKVTEKGKDVELRCDPISGHTALYWYRQSLGQGLEFLIYFQGNSAPDKSGLPSDRFSAERTGGSVSTLTIQRTQQEDSAVYLCASSQGLSNQPQHFGDGTRLSIL.

The chain employs TRBV9 and TRBJ2-2, with TRBD1 matching 11 bases. The CDR3 contains 15 residues. V dropped 0 bases and J dropped 7; count of bases not matched to a gene: 2. Germline-derived CDR1 and CDR2 are SGDLS and YYNGEE. The CDR3 sequence is CASSVEGTGGGELFF. The CDR3 bases are TGTGCCAGCAGCGTAGAAGGGACAGGGGGCGGGGAGCTGTTTTTT.

J is TRBJ2-5 and V is TRBV15, with TRBD2 matching over 9 bases. Germline-derived CDR1 and CDR2 are LNHNV and YYDKDF (reference sequence). The CDR3 consists of 17 residues. The V segment lost 1 base and the J segment 4 bases; nucleotides outside the gene matches: 10. CDR3 DNA: TGTGCCACCAGCAGAGTACCCCGGGGACTAGCAGGAGAGACCCAGTACTTC. It codes for CATSRVPRGLAGETQYF.

This clone appeared a single time. The rearrangement links TRBV6-5 to TRBJ1-5; perhaps TRBD1 as D (5 bases). The CDR3 is 14 amino acids. From germline, CDR1 is MNHEY and CDR2 SVGAGI. The ends were cut back, 4 bases at V and 6 bases at J, with 13 bases in the middle. CDR3 sequence (DNA): TGTGCCAGCAGTTTGCAGGGTAACGGTCAGCCCCAGCATTTT. Translation gives CASSLQGNGQPQHF.

The J gene is TRBJ1-4, the V gene TRBV5-4; the D gene is possibly TRBD1 (6 bases). V lost 4 bases and J lost 4, with 11 bases in between. The CDR3 sequence is 14 residues long. Germline V gene sequence: CDR1 SGHNT, CDR2 YYREEE (reference sequence). The CDR3 DNA reads TGTGCCAGCAGCCAGGACAGCCTTAATGAAAAACTGTTTTTT. The encoded protein is CASSQDSLNEKLFF.